This entry concerns a single T cell receptor (beta chain). It has no known antigen specificity. Base qualities were left out, and no much larger clone turns up one base away. TCR beta CDR3 regions were amplified from RNA transcripts. A first-round RT-PCR of the TCR CDR3 used the HTBI primer set with the Qiagen OneStep RT-PCR kit. Libraries were constructed in a second round of multiplex PCR, after which size selection and purification were performed. Sequencing of the libraries was done on an Illumina HiSeq2000 using paired-end 100 bp reads. The authors' pipeline ran thus. Raw data were processed with SOAPnuke, discarding reads with adapters, uncalled bases, mean Phred below 15, or no exact constant-primer or identifier match. High-quality paired reads were merged using COPE v1.2.5, and each unique nucleotide sequence was defined as a clonotype. Clonotypes were aligned to IMGT TRBV, TRBD and TRBJ reference segments using MiTCR v1.1. The analysis included only V-J combinations with a frequency above 0.0001, which together covered roughly 99% of the repertoires. A TCS score was defined as the ratio of F50 (clonal expansion) to E x V (chaos), with BLOSUM62-based TCRdist applied between CDR3 peptides within each V-J. Welch's t-statistics and random forest reduced roughly 540 V-J features to 10 to 15, which were used in a naive Bayes classifier (R e1071). The similarity between thyroid and blood repertoires was quantified using the Morisita-Horn index. The public reads were reanalyzed by TCRdb: fastp trimming at Q25, MiXCR alignment, in-frame beta chains only. Duplicate CDR3 protein sequences are folded into a single record with the most common DNA and genes. These V and J calls rely on TCRdb rather than the paper's analysis. The sample records roughly 500,000 distinct CDR3 sequences, about 46% of which are singletons. Around 47% of the sample rests with the top ten.

The study excluded patients with uncontrolled infections, other autoimmune diseases, pregnancy or lactation. Clinical symptoms, serum thyroxine and TRAb, thyroid ultrasound, and orbital computed tomography formed the basis for the diagnoses. Trizol reagent was used to extract total RNA, and RNA quality was then checked on an Agilent 2100 Bioanalyzer. This record comes from a study of T cells in Graves' hyperthyroidism and ophthalmopathy (dated by TCRdb to between 2018 and 2021). About the full investigation: TCR V-J signatures able to tell the groups apart were searched for in a discovery cohort of 90 to 100 patients, of whom 43 had Graves' ophthalmopathy and 55 to 60 had stable Graves' hyperthyroidism. In about 6 Graves' hyperthyroidism patients, the study also compared T-cell repertoires from thyroid tissue with T-cell repertoires from blood. TCR Vbeta CDR3 sequencing of 130 to 150 peripheral blood samples (roughly 41 ophthalmopathy, over 70 hyperthyroidism and some 17 progressor patients) is reported in the paper. Following sampling, methimazole starting at 30 mg daily was given to hyperthyroidism patients, and high-dose intravenous methylprednisolone was given to ophthalmopathy patients. The roughly 94 discovery patients were randomly divided into training and test sets at a 7:3 ratio. Whether ophthalmopathy could be predicted prospectively was tested in an independent validation cohort made up of about 18 hyperthyroidism patients plus 17 patients who later progressed to ophthalmopathy.

Beyond this particular receptor, the publication reports: No statistical method was used to set the sample size in advance, and investigators knew the group allocation. Most expanded thyroid clonotypes (frequency above 0.001) were also detected in blood, suggesting blood repertoires may reflect thyroid immune responses. A 13 V-J signature model separated ophthalmopathy from stable hyperthyroidism, with approximately 86% sensitivity and just under 84% specificity in cross-validation and 80%/75% in testing. During validation, the model predicted progression to ophthalmopathy a median of roughly six months ahead of onset, with around 71% sensitivity and roughly 75% specificity.

The sample comprised peripheral blood or thyroid tissue (not recorded which). This TCR was sampled from an adult woman with Graves' disease, either hyperthyroidism or ophthalmopathy (not recorded which).

CDR3 reads: CAITIGQVQTGELFF. The sequence in DNA is TGTGCCATCACGATCGGGCAGGTTCAAACCGGGGAGCTGTTTTTT. Recombination linked TRBV10-3 to TRBJ2-2, with the D gene too uncertain to name. Including the terminal cysteine and phenylalanine, the CDR3 comprises 15 residues. The read is trimmed to its CDR3 DNA, 45 bases read in frame from base 1. Relative to germline, V is 7 bases shorter and J is 5 bases shorter, with 17 bases between their ends. According to the germline V gene, CDR1 reads ENHRY and CDR2 reads SYGVKD.